Listed here is a single T cell receptor (beta chain). The sample belongs to a study of cytomegalovirus exposure and HLA in healthy donors. Study in general: An analysis done earlier identified approximately 120 million unique TCR beta sequences from 150 million to 200 million T cells.

The study ran its PCR with 60 Vbeta and 13 Jbeta primers. TCRdb's copy holds only in-frame clones and misses some; the assay was immunoSEQ multiplex PCR. The sample carries some 200,000 clones, 82% recorded once. The CDR3 is 14 residues long. The germline V gene has CDR1 MDHEN and CDR2 SYDVKM. Unmatched junction bases numbered 6, after V lost 5 bases and J lost 4 bases. The chain has TRBV28 and TRBJ2-3; 7 bases match TRBD1. The sample was PBMCs. The TCR comes from a woman aged 18-30 years in good health and CMV-seronegative. CDR3 DNA sequence: TGTGCCAGCAGTACGACAGGGTGGCCAGATACGCAGTATTTT. As protein: CASSTTGWPDTQYF.